These 12 T cell receptor beta chains originate from one sample sequenced in a study of Ad26.COV2.S vaccination and SARS-CoV-2 variants. Produced via immunoSEQ multiplex PCR; TCRdb's table is partial and in-frame only. The table lists 400,000 to 500,000 clones, roughly nine tenths of them singletons, with about 2.4% in the top ten. This sample's treatment: 15 to 20 received Ad26.COV2.S at low or high dose, single or two shots; several received placebo; per-sample allocation not given. On day 63 after the first injection, vaccine and placebo recipients gave samples. The starting material was peripheral blood, obtained in a trial of Ad26.COV2.S vaccine versus placebo. The receptors were gathered from a person aged 18-65 years who received the Ad26.COV2.S COVID-19 vaccine or a placebo.

About this clone itself: The same CDR3 arises from other DNA sequences in this sample as well. The J gene is TRBJ2-7, the V gene TRBV18, with 10 nucleotides matching TRBD2. This CDR3 comprises 15 residues. Trimming removed 2 bases from V and 3 bases from J; junction bases left unmatched: 4. Germline V lookup: CDR1 KGHSH, CDR2 LQKENI. The DNA for the CDR3 is TGTGCCAGCTCACCAAGGACTAGCGGCCTCTACGAGCAGTACTTC. Protein sequence: CASSPRTSGLYEQYF.

The chain recombines TRBV6-2 or TRBV6-3 with TRBJ2-4; either TRBD1 or TRBD2 may supply D (5 bases each). There are 13 residues in the CDR3. Trimming took off 6 bases at V and 10 bases at J, with 16 bases between the two ends. The germline CDR1 and CDR2 sequences are MNHEY and SVGEGT. Written as DNA, the CDR3 is TGTGCCAGCAGCCCAACCGGGACGGCAATTCAGTACTTC. This encodes CASSPTGTAIQYF.

Comment on this clone: This same CDR3 is encoded by further DNA sequences in the sample. The chain combines TRBV5-1 with TRBJ1-3; D may be TRBD1 (5 bases). Germline loops: CDR1 SGHRS, CDR2 YFSETQ. Trimming stripped 0 bases from V and 1 base from J, with 8 bases between. The CDR3 length is 15 residues. CDR3 bases: TGCGCCAGCAGCTTGGTCGGGGGATCTGGAAACACCATATATTTT. Its translation: CASSLVGGSGNTIYF.

The chain joins TRBV20-1 to TRBJ2-3; D call uncertain. The CDR3 is 11 amino acids. Germline V gene lookup returns CDR1 DFQATT and CDR2 SNEGSKA (reference sequence). V lost 4 bases to trimming and J lost 5 bases, with 7 bases between them. The CDR3 sequence: CSATLGDTQYF. For the CDR3, the DNA is TGCAGTGCTACCCTAGGAGATACGCAGTATTTT.

Turning to this clone: The sample has other DNA sequences that encode this CDR3 too. The chain has TRBV18 and TRBJ1-5; the D is unclear. This CDR3 is built from 14 residues. Trimming left V 1 base short and J 2 bases short, with 6 bases between. Germline-derived CDR1 and CDR2 are KGHSH and LQKENI. CDR3 DNA sequence: TGTGCCAGCTCACCACAGGGTGGCAATCAGCCCCAGCATTTT. It translates to CASSPQGGNQPQHF. Combining the CDR3 with reference TRBV18 and TRBJ1-5 gives the whole variable domain NAGVMQNPRHLVRRRGQEARLRCSPMKGHSHVYWYRQLPEEGLKFMVYLQKENIIDESGMPKERFSAEFPKEGPSILRIQQVVRGDSAAYFCASSPQGGNQPQHFGDGTRLSIL.

Worth noting for this clone: This specimen includes other DNA sequences encoding the same CDR3. This chain joins TRBV7-2 and TRBJ2-5; TRBD2 agrees at 9 bases. The CDR3 is 14 amino acids. The V and J ends lost 5 bases and 5 bases, in that order; junction bases with no gene match: 6. CDR1 and CDR2 (germline): SGHTA, FQGNSA. CDR3 sequence reads: CASSPGTSGETQYF. The CDR3 DNA reads as TGTGCCAGCAGCCCAGGCACTAGCGGGGAGACCCAGTACTTC.

The rearrangement links TRBV24-1 to TRBJ1-5; 10 nucleotides line up with TRBD1. Germline V gives CDR1 KGHDR, CDR2 SFDVKD. The CDR3 is 14 amino acids. J lost 6 bases, V lost 3 bases, and 1 base had no gene match. The CDR3 DNA is TGTGCCACCAGTGATGGGACAGGGGCTCAGCCCCAGCATTTT. This gives the protein CATSDGTGAQPQHF.

The CDR3 reads CATLPGTGIPNYGYTF. CDR3 coding DNA: TGTGCCACCCTCCCCGGGACAGGGATTCCTAACTATGGCTACACCTTC. The chain combines TRBV27 with TRBJ1-2; 9 positions match TRBD1. The CDR3 is 16 amino acids. With V trimmed by 10 bases and J by 0 bases, 12 bases remained unmatched. Germline values: CDR1 MNHEY, CDR2 SMNVEV (reference sequence).

The chain employs TRBV9 and TRBJ1-4; 9 bases fit TRBD1. Unmatched junction bases numbered 9, after V lost 4 bases and J lost 2 bases. The CDR3 is made up of 17 amino acids. CDR1 and CDR2 from the germline V gene are SGDLS and YYNGEE. CDR3 bases: TGTGCCAGCAGCCCCTCGACAGGGGGAGCGACTAATGAAAAACTGTTTTTT. It yields the protein CASSPSTGGATNEKLFF.

This clone turned up a few times. This rearrangement joins TRBV28 to TRBJ1-5, with a weak D call TRBD1 (6 bases). Trimming stripped 6 bases from V and 0 bases from J, with 18 bases between. The germline V gene has CDR1 MDHEN and CDR2 SYDVKM. The CDR3 sequence is 17 residues long. The CDR3 loop reads CASSRNAQGYSNQPQHF. The DNA for the CDR3 is TGTGCCAGCAGCCGTAATGCACAGGGCTATAGCAATCAGCCCCAGCATTTT.

V usage is TRBV4-1 and J usage is TRBJ2-1; 11 bases fit TRBD2. Per the germline V gene, CDR1 is MGHRA and CDR2 is YSYEKL. Trimming cost V 3 bases and J 5 bases; bases outside gene matches: 9. The CDR3 sequence is 17 residues long. CDR3: CASSHPPGLAENNEQFF. CDR3 DNA sequence: TGCGCCAGCAGCCACCCTCCGGGACTAGCGGAGAACAATGAGCAGTTCTTC.

The V and J genes are TRBV6-5 and TRBJ2-5, with 10 bases fitting TRBD2. J lost 4 bases, V lost 0 bases, and 5 bases had no gene match. The CDR3 has 16 residues. Germline CDR1 and CDR2: MNHEY and SVGAGI. The DNA for the CDR3 is TGTGCCAGCAGTTACTCGAGTAGCGGGAGGAGAGAGACCCAGTACTTC. It is translated as CASSYSSSGRRETQYF.